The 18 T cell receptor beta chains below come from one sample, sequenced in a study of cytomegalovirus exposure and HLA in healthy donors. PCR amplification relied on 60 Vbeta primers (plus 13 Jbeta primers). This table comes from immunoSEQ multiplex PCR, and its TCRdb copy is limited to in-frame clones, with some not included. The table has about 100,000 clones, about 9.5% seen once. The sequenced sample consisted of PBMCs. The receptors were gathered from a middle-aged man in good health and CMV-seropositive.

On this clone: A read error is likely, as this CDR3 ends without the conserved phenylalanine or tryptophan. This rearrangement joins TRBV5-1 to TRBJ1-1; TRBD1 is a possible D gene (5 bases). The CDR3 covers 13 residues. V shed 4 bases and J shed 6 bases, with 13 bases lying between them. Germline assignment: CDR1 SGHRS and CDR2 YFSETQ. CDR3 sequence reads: CASSPTAGPEAFL. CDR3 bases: TGCGCCAGCAGCCCGACGGCAGGGCCTGAAGCTTTCCTT.

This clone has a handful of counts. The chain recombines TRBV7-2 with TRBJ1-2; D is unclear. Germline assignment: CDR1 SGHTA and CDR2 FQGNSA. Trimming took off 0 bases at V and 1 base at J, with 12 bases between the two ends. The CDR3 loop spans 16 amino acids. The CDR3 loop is CASSLADFPDNYGYTF. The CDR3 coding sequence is TGTGCCAGCAGCTTAGCGGACTTCCCGGATAACTATGGCTACACCTTC.

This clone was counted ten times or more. CDR3 region: CASSFRSRYEQYF. Written as DNA, the CDR3 is TGTGCCAGCAGTTTCCGGAGTAGATACGAGCAGTACTTC. This chain uses TRBV27 with TRBJ2-7; D unresolved. Germline CDR1 is MNHEY and CDR2 is SMNVEV (reference sequence). CDR3 size: 13 residues. The V and J ends lost 3 bases and 4 bases respectively, with 10 bases between them.

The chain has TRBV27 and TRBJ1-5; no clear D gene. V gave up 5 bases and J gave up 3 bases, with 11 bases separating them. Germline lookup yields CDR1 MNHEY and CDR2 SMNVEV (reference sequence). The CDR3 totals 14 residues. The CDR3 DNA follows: TGTGCCAGCAGTACGCACAGAGACAATCAGCCCCAGCATTTT. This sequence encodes CASSTHRDNQPQHF.

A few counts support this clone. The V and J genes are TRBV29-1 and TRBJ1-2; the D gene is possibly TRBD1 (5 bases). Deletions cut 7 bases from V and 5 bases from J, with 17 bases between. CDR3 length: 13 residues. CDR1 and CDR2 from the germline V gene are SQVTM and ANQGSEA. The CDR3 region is CSGAGMKEYGYTF. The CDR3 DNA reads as TGCAGCGGCGCAGGGATGAAAGAGTATGGCTACACCTTC. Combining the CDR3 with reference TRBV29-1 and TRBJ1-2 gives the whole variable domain SAVISQKPSRDICQRGTSLTIQCQVDSQVTMMFWYRQQPGQSLTLIATANQGSEATYESGFVIDKFPISRPNLTFSTLTVSNMSPEDSSIYLCSGAGMKEYGYTFGSGTRLTVV.

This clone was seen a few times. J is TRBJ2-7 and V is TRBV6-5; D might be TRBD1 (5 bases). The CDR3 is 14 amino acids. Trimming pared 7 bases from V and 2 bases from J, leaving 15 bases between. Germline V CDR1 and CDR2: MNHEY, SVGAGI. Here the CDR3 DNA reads TGTGCCAGCATTGACCGACAGAGACCCTACGAGCAGTACTTC. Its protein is CASIDRQRPYEQYF.

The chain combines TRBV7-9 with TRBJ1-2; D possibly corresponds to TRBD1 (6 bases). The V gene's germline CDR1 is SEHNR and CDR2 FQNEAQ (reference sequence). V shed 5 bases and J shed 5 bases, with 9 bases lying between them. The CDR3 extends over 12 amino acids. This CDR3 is CASSPTGYGYTF. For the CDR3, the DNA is TGTGCCAGCAGCCCGACAGGTTATGGCTACACCTTC.

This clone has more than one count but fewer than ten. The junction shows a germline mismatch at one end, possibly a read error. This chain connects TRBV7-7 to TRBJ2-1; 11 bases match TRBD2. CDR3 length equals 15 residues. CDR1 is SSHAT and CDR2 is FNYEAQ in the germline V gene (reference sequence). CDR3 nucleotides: TGTGCTAGCAGCTTAGCGGGAGGGCCGGGTAATGAGCAGTTCTTC. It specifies CASSLAGGPGNEQFF. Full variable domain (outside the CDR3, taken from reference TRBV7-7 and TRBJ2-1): GAGVSQSPRYKVTKRGQDVTLRCDPISSHATLYWYQQALGQGPEFLTYFNYEAQPDKSGLPSDRFSAERPEGSISTLTIQRTEQRDSAMYRCASSLAGGPGNEQFFGPGTRLTVL.

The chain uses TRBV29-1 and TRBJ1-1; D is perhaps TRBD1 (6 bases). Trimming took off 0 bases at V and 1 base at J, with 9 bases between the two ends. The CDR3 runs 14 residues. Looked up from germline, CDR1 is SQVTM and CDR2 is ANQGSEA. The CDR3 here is CSVEDLGGNTEAFF. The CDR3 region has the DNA TGCAGCGTTGAAGATCTAGGGGGGAACACTGAAGCTTTCTTT.

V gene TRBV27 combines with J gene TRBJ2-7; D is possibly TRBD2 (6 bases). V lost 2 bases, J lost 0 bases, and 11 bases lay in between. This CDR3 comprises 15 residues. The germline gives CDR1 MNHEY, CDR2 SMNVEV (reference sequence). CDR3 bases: TGTGCCAGCAGTTTACTAGCGATGAGCTCCTACGAGCAGTACTTC. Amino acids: CASSLLAMSSYEQYF.

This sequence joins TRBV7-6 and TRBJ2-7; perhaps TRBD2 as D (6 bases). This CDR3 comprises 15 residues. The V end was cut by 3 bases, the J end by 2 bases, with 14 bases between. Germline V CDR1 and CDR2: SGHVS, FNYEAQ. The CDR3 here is CASSLVAGMTYEQYF. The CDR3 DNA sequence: TGTGCCAGCAGCTTGGTTGCGGGGATGACCTACGAGCAGTACTTC.

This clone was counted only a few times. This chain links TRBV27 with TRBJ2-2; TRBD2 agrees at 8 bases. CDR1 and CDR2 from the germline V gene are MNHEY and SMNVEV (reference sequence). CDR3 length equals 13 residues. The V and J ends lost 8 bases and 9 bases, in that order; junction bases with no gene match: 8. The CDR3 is CASGPGGVRELFF. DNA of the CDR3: TGTGCCAGCGGCCCGGGAGGGGTGCGGGAGCTGTTTTTT.

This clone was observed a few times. CDR3 sequence reads: CASSLQNEQYF. DNA of the CDR3: TGTGCCAGCAGCTTGCAGAACGAGCAGTACTTC. The chain recombines TRBV7-2 with TRBJ2-7; D is unclear. Germline V gene lookup returns CDR1 SGHTA and CDR2 FQGNSA. This CDR3 is 11 amino acids long. V was clipped by 3 bases and J by 5 bases, with 5 bases between them.

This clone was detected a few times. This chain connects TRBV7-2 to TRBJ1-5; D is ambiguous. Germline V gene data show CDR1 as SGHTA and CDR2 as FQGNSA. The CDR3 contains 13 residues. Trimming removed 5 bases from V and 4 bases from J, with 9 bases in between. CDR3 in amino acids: CASSDGENQPQHF. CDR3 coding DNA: TGTGCCAGCAGCGATGGTGAGAATCAGCCCCAGCATTTT. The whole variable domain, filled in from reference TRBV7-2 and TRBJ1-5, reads GAGVSQSPSNKVTEKGKDVELRCDPISGHTALYWYRQSLGQGLEFLIYFQGNSAPDKSGLPSDRFSAERTGGSVSTLTIQRTQQEDSAVYLCASSDGENQPQHFGDGTRLSIL.

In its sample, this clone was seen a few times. The CDR3 region has the DNA TGTGCCAGCGGAACAGGGGCGGGCCAGTACTTC. This sequence encodes CASGTGAGQYF. The gene calls are TRBV25-1 and TRBJ2-5; 7 nucleotides agree with TRBD1. This CDR3 comprises 11 residues. CDR1 and CDR2 (germline): MGHDK, SYGVNS. J gave up 10 bases and V 8 bases, and 7 bases lay outside the gene matches.

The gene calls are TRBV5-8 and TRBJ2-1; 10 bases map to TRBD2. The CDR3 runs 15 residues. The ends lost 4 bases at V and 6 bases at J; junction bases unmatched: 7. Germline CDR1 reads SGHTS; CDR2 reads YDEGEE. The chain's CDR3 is CASSLLAGAFNEQFF. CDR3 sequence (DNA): TGTGCCAGCAGCCTCCTAGCGGGAGCGTTCAATGAGCAGTTCTTC.

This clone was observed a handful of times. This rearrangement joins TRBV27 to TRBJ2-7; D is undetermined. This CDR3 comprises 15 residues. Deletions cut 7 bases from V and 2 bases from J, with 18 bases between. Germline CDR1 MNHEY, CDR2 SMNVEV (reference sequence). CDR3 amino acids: CASTSRPGFTYEQYF. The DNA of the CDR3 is TGTGCCAGCACCTCGAGACCCGGGTTTACCTACGAGCAGTACTTC.

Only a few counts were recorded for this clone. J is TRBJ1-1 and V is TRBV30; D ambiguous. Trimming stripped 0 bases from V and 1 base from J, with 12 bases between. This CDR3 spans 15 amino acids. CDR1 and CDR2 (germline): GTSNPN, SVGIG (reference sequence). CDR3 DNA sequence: TGTGCCTGGAGTGTACTCGTTTACCCGAACACTGAAGCTTTCTTT. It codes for CAWSVLVYPNTEAFF.